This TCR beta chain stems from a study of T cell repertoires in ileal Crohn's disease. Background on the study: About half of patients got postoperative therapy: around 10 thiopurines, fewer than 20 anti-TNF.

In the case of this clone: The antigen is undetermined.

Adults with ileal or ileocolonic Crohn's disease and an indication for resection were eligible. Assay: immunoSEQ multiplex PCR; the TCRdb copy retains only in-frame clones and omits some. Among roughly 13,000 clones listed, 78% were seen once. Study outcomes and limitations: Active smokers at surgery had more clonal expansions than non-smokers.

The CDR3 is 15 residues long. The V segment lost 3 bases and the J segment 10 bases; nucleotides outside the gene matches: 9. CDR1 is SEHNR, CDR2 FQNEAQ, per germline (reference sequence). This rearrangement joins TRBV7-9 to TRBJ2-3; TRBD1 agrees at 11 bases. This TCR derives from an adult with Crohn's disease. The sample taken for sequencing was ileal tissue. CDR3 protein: CASSFVDRGRGAQYF. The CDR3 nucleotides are TGTGCCAGCAGCTTCGTGGACAGGGGGCGAGGGGCGCAGTATTTT.